A selection of T cell receptor beta chains follows, all from one sample in a study of blood T cell repertoires in COVID-19. The data were produced by immunoSEQ multiplex PCR, yet TCRdb's version contains in-frame clones alone and is incomplete. Of approximately 290,000 clones listed, 87% were seen once; the top ten hold about 2%. The sample comprised peripheral blood. These receptors were collected from a young man with active or convalescent COVID-19. The CDR3 runs from the conserved cysteine through the conserved F or W. The D gene is left open where the match is weak. The size entry is marked missing in some rows and otherwise reads once, few, many or a size class.

>TRBJ1-1|TRBV6-5|-|-
CASRTTVNTEAFF
TGTGCCAGCAGGACTACCGTGAACACTGAAGCTTTCTTT
>TRBJ2-7|TRBV7-2|-|-
CASSLGGLLSYEQYF
TGTGCCAGCAGCCTAGGGGGGCTACTATCCTACGAGCAGTACTTC
>TRBJ2-2|TRBV4-3|TRBD1|-
CASSQRVGGRGTGELFF
TGCGCCAGCAGCCAACGAGTTGGAGGCAGGGGGACCGGGGAGCTGTTTTTT
>TRBJ1-1|TRBV6-5|TRBD1|-
CASRKRQGNTEAFF
TGTGCCAGCAGAAAACGACAGGGGAACACTGAAGCTTTCTTT
>TRBJ2-5|TRBV3-1/TRBV3-2|-|-
CASSPKISETQYF
TGTGCCAGCAGCCCTAAAATTAGCGAGACCCAGTACTTC
>TRBJ2-1|TRBV12-3/TRBV12-4|-|-
CASSSGLEQFF
TGTGCCAGCAGTTCTGGGCTTGAGCAGTTCTTC
>TRBJ2-7|TRBV10-1|-|-
CASSESPGRHEQYF
TGCGCCAGCAGTGAGTCTCCAGGGCGGCACGAGCAGTACTTC
>TRBJ1-1|TRBV6-4|-|-
CASRAGTPNTEAFF
TGTGCCAGCAGAGCCGGGACACCTAACACTGAAGCTTTCTTT
>TRBJ2-6|TRBV6-6|-|-
CASSGLGGANVLTF
TGTGCCAGCAGCGGACTTGGTGGGGCCAACGTCCTGACTTTC
>TRBJ1-4|TRBV28|-|-
CASSRGSGDNEKLFF
TGTGCCAGCAGTAGGGGTTCGGGGGATAATGAAAAACTGTTTTTT
>TRBJ1-3|TRBV5-6|-|-
CASSLRVPSGNTIYF
TGTGCCAGCAGCTTGCGGGTTCCCTCTGGAAACACCATATATTTT
>TRBJ1-2|TRBV4-3|-|-
CASSQDLRGIQIGYTF
TGCGCCAGCAGCCAAGATTTAAGGGGAATCCAGATTGGCTACACCTTC
>TRBJ2-7|TRBV5-6|-|-
CASSLTRETLYEQYF
TGTGCCAGCAGCTTGACTCGGGAGACACTCTACGAGCAGTACTTC
>TRBJ2-1|TRBV5-1|TRBD1|-
CASSWTGANEQFF
TGCGCCAGCAGCTGGACAGGGGCCAATGAGCAGTTCTTC
>TRBJ1-3|TRBV4-1|-|-
CASSQDLSTGNTIYF
TGCGCCAGCAGCCAAGACCTGTCAACAGGAAACACCATATATTTT
>TRBJ2-6|TRBV7-2|TRBD2|-
CASSLFLAGLSGANVLTF
TGTGCCAGCAGCTTATTCCTAGCGGGACTCTCTGGGGCCAACGTCCTGACTTTC
>TRBJ1-1|TRBV7-8|TRBD1|-
CASSSTGGWGTEAFF
TGTGCCAGCAGCTCGACAGGGGGTTGGGGCACTGAAGCTTTCTTT
>TRBJ2-7|TRBV7-9|-|-
CASSFRSYEQYF
TGTGCCAGCAGCTTTAGATCCTACGAGCAGTACTTC
>TRBJ2-2|TRBV28|TRBD1|-
CASSPWDRATGELFF
TGTGCCAGCAGCCCCTGGGACAGGGCCACCGGGGAGCTGTTTTTT
>TRBJ1-4|TRBV11-3|-|few
CASSLRVRRGEDEKLFF
TGTGCCAGCAGCTTACGGGTGAGACGGGGGGAGGATGAAAAACTGTTTTTT
>TRBJ2-7|TRBV2|-|once
CASSVQPGMDEQYF
TGTGCCAGCAGTGTACAGCCGGGGATGGACGAGCAGTACTTC
>TRBJ2-2|TRBV2|-|-
CASSAGNTGELFF
TGTGCCAGCAGTGCAGGGAACACCGGGGAGCTGTTTTTT
>TRBJ1-2|TRBV4-1|-|-
CASSQVGGSNYGYTF
TGCGCCAGCAGCCAAGTGGGGGGTTCTAACTATGGCTACACCTTC
>TRBJ2-1|TRBV6-5|TRBD1|-
CAISGRDRLYREQFF
TGTGCCATCTCGGGCCGGGACAGGCTTTATCGAGAGCAGTTCTTC
>TRBJ2-7|TRBV9|-|-
CASSPWSQWGDEQYF
TGTGCCAGCAGCCCGTGGAGCCAATGGGGCGACGAGCAGTACTTC
>TRBJ1-5|TRBV5-1|-|-
CASSLSGPGLNQPQHF
TGCGCCAGCAGCTTGTCGGGTCCGGGACTAAATCAGCCCCAGCATTTT
>TRBJ1-4|TRBV19|-|-
CASSISRANEKLFF
TGTGCCAGTAGTATTAGCAGGGCTAATGAAAAACTGTTTTTT
>TRBJ2-7|TRBV28|TRBD1|-
CASAYRGLRGEQYF
TGTGCCAGCGCCTACAGGGGGCTACGGGGGGAGCAGTACTTC
>TRBJ1-1|TRBV5-6|-|-
CASSFWRMNTEAFF
TGTGCCAGCAGCTTCTGGCGGATGAACACTGAAGCTTTCTTT
>TRBJ2-7|TRBV21-1|-|-
CASSKDTPPGEQYF
TGTGCCAGCAGCAAAGATACCCCCCCGGGCGAGCAGTACTTC
>TRBJ2-6|TRBV13|TRBD1|-
CASKRTGVSGANVLTF
TGTGCCAGCAAACGGACAGGGGTCTCTGGGGCCAACGTCCTGACTTTC
>TRBJ2-2|TRBV11-2|-|-
CASSSSGFGELFF
TGTGCCAGCAGCTCTTCAGGGTTCGGGGAGCTGTTTTTT
>TRBJ2-1|TRBV7-3|TRBD2|-
CASSLKGTSGYNEQFF
TGTGCCAGCAGCTTAAAGGGGACTAGCGGCTACAATGAGCAGTTCTTC
>TRBJ2-7|TRBV4-1|-|-
CASSRFPGSYADEQYF
TGCGCCAGCAGCCGGTTTCCAGGGTCTTATGCTGACGAGCAGTACTTC
>TRBJ2-1|TRBV2|-|-
CASRLPGDPRYNEQFF
TGTGCCAGCAGGCTACCGGGAGACCCCCGCTACAATGAGCAGTTCTTC